This TCR beta chain was sequenced for a study of blood T cell repertoires in COVID-19. The data were produced by immunoSEQ multiplex PCR, yet TCRdb's version contains in-frame clones alone and is incomplete. Of about 160,000 clones in the sample, approximately 84% are singletons; the top ten hold about 20%. This clone has just one count. This sequence was found in a woman of 80 years or more with acute or convalescent COVID-19. The sample taken for sequencing was peripheral blood.

In DNA form, the CDR3 reads TGTGCCAGCAGGGTAGACAGGAGAAGCGAGCAGTTCTTC. Protein: CASRVDRRSEQFF. The chain joins TRBV2 to TRBJ2-1, with D perhaps matching TRBD1 (6 bases). Trimming pared 6 bases from V and 10 bases from J, leaving 16 bases between. This CDR3 comprises 13 residues. CDR1 and CDR2 from the germline V gene are SNHLY and FYNNEI.